Following are 23 T cell receptor beta chains from one sample sequenced in a study of T cells expressing NK-cell markers. TCRdb re-called the 5' RACE reads and shows each CDR3 protein once, DNA omitted. The sample table includes hundreds of thousands of distinct CDR3 sequences. The specimen was blood T cells: a sorted CD56 or NKG2C T cell subset, CD4+ or CD8+ T cells, or bulk PBMC T cells (not recorded which). The receptors come from a woman between 18 and 75 years old in good health.

This chain's CDR3 is CASSSSFAGGGTQYF. This chain joins TRBV7-6 and TRBJ2-5. CDR3 length equals 15 residues. From germline, CDR1 is SGHVS and CDR2 FNYEAQ. Based on the CDR3 plus reference TRBV7-6 and TRBJ2-5, the full variable domain is GAGVSQSPRYKVTKRGQDVALRCDPISGHVSLYWYRQALGQGPEFLTYFNYEAQQDKSGLPNDRFSAERPEGSISTLTIQRTEQRDSAMYRCASSSSFAGGGTQYFGPGTRLLVL.

The chain is built from TRBV5-1 and TRBJ2-1; TCRdb's assignment of TRBD1 cannot be checked, as there is no DNA. This CDR3 contains 18 residues. CDR1 and CDR2 (germline): SGHRS, YFSETQ. The CDR3 here is CASSLLGRTETSYNEQFF. Using reference TRBV5-1 and TRBJ2-1 for the parts outside the CDR3, the full variable domain is KAGVTQTPRYLIKTRGQQVTLSCSPISGHRSVSWYQQTPGQGLQFLFEYFSETQRNKGNFPGRFSGRQFSNSRSEMNVSTLELGDSALYLCASSLLGRTETSYNEQFFGPGTRLTVL.

The chain couples TRBV5-4 to TRBJ1-1; TCRdb outputs TRBD1, but without DNA this stays unchecked. Germline V gene sequence: CDR1 SGHNT, CDR2 YYREEE (reference sequence). There are 15 residues in the CDR3. The CDR3: CASSTGQGPNTEAFF.

The chain carries TRBV12-3 or TRBV12-4 and TRBJ2-3. The CDR3 runs 15 residues. CDR3 protein: CASSPPRARTDTQYF.

The rearrangement joins TRBV29-1 to TRBJ1-5. CDR3 size: 17 residues. CDR1 and CDR2 (germline): SQVTM, ANQGSEA. This CDR3 reads CSVFMEGRADSNQPQHF.

The V and J genes are TRBV6-5 and TRBJ1-2; TCRdb's D call of TRBD1 is untestable without DNA. This CDR3 is 12 amino acids long. Germline V gene data show CDR1 as MNHEY and CDR2 as SVGAGI. This chain's CDR3 is CASRGISGSYTF.

V and J are TRBV15 and TRBJ2-1; TCRdb outputs TRBD1, but without DNA this stays unchecked. The germline V gene encodes CDR1 LNHNV and CDR2 YYDKDF (reference sequence). This CDR3 has 13 residues. The CDR3 here is CATSSLRADEQFF.

CDR3 protein: CASSPGVYEQFF. The rearrangement links TRBV12-3 or TRBV12-4 to TRBJ2-1. The CDR3 consists of 12 residues.

The chain has TRBV12-3 or TRBV12-4 and TRBJ2-7; as DNA is missing, the TRBD2 call by TCRdb cannot be tested. The CDR3 totals 15 residues. The CDR3 loop reads CASSRSPRGTYEQYF.

The CDR3 loop is CASSFLIGVGTGELFF. The rearrangement uses TRBV13 and TRBJ2-2. CDR1 is PRHDT, CDR2 FYEKMQ, per germline (reference sequence). The CDR3 is 16 amino acids.

This chain joins TRBV24-1 and TRBJ2-3; TCRdb calls TRBD1, which cannot be checked without DNA. This CDR3 spans 14 amino acids. Germline-derived CDR1 and CDR2 are KGHDR and SFDVKD. The CDR3 sequence is CATSDPGQTDTQYF.

The chain combines TRBV20-1 with TRBJ1-3; the TCRdb D gene call, TRBD1, has no DNA to confirm it. This CDR3 has 15 residues. CDR1 and CDR2 from the germline V gene are DFQATT and SNEGSKA (reference sequence). Here the CDR3 reads CSARATSPGGNTIYF.

This sequence joins TRBV5-5 and TRBJ2-7; TCRdb selects TRBD1, and the lack of DNA leaves this call unchecked. Germline V gene data show CDR1 as SGHKS and CDR2 as YYEKEE (reference sequence). The CDR3 consists of 14 residues. CDR3 protein: CASTVNRGTYEQYF.

This chain joins TRBV20-1 and TRBJ2-1; as DNA is missing, the TRBD1 call by TCRdb cannot be tested. The germline V gene encodes CDR1 DFQATT and CDR2 SNEGSKA (reference sequence). The CDR3 is 16 residues long. CDR3 sequence reads: CSARDVGGGTFNEQFF.

The V call is TRBV7-2, the J call TRBJ1-4; absent DNA, TCRdb's TRBD1 call cannot be checked. This CDR3 contains 15 residues. Per germline, CDR1 SGHTA and CDR2 FQGNSA. The CDR3 spells CASSLDGGTGEKLFF.

CDR3 protein: CASSLGLDTQYF. J is TRBJ2-3 and V is TRBV11-2. CDR1 SGHAT and CDR2 FQNNGV come from the germline V gene. The CDR3 extends over 12 amino acids. The whole variable domain, filled in from reference TRBV11-2 and TRBJ2-3, reads EAGVAQSPRYKIIEKRQSVAFWCNPISGHATLYWYQQILGQGPKLLIQFQNNGVVDDSQLPKDRFSAERLKGVDSTLKIQPAKLEDSAVYLCASSLGLDTQYFGPGTRLTVL.

This sequence joins TRBV5-1 and TRBJ1-2; TCRdb proposes TRBD1, but this gene call is untestable without DNA. The CDR3 extends over 13 amino acids. Germline values: CDR1 SGHRS, CDR2 YFSETQ. CDR3 sequence: CASSSQGGDGYTF.

The V call is TRBV20-1, the J call TRBJ2-3; the D call from TCRdb, TRBD1, cannot be confirmed without DNA. This CDR3 is built from 14 residues. The germline CDR1 and CDR2 sequences are DFQATT and SNEGSKA (reference sequence). The CDR3 region is CSARGRVWADTQYF.

The chain couples TRBV20-1 to TRBJ2-5; TCRdb reports TRBD1, a call that lacks DNA to check it against. This CDR3 region has 13 residues. Looked up from germline, CDR1 is DFQATT and CDR2 is SNEGSKA (reference sequence). The CDR3 sequence: CTLPAPGRETQYF.

The gene calls are TRBV20-1 and TRBJ1-5. In germline, CDR1 is DFQATT, CDR2 SNEGSKA (reference sequence). CDR3 length equals 12 residues. CDR3 amino acids: CSAYDSNQPQHF.

The V and J genes are TRBV7-9 and TRBJ1-1; absent DNA, TCRdb's TRBD1 call cannot be checked. The CDR3 consists of 12 residues. Germline CDR1 SEHNR, CDR2 FQNEAQ (reference sequence). The CDR3 protein is CASSFQQGWAFF.

The rearrangement uses TRBV7-3 and TRBJ2-2. The CDR3 covers 14 residues. Per germline, CDR1 SGHTA and CDR2 FQGTGA. The CDR3: CASSFAGHTGELFF.

V usage is TRBV5-1 and J usage is TRBJ2-3; lacking DNA, the TRBD2 call made by TCRdb goes unchecked. Germline V lookup: CDR1 SGHRS, CDR2 YFSETQ. This CDR3 is 14 amino acids long. The CDR3 sequence: CASSLGGGEDTQYF.